This T cell receptor (beta chain) came from a study of beta chain features in type 1 diabetes. General study findings and limits: Moderate yet significant TCRB CDR3 shortening was seen in Type 1 diabetes patients in all four CD4+ subsets.

Regarding this clone: Its specificity is unknown.

The study reverse transcribed the entire isolated RNA, so it sequenced expressed TCRB transcripts. Repertoires were generated with immunoSEQ multiplex PCR, while TCRdb's copy carries only in-frame clones and drops some. The sample yields under 70,000 clones, roughly 63% seen once. J lost 4 bases, V lost 6 bases, and 6 bases had no gene match. This CDR3 spans 15 amino acids. Germline V CDR1 and CDR2: SGHTA, FQGNSA. This chain joins TRBV7-2 and TRBJ2-1; 10 bases map to TRBD2. Sequenced input: stem cell memory CD4+ T cells from blood. This receptor was taken from a woman in her thirties with type 1 diabetes. The CDR3 reads CASSSGLAPYNEQFF. In DNA form, the CDR3 reads TGTGCCAGCAGTTCGGGACTAGCGCCTTACAATGAGCAGTTCTTC. The entire variable domain, with the rest obtained from reference TRBV7-2 and TRBJ2-1, is as follows: GAGVSQSPSNKVTEKGKDVELRCDPISGHTALYWYRQSLGQGLEFLIYFQGNSAPDKSGLPSDRFSAERTGGSVSTLTIQRTQQEDSAVYLCASSSGLAPYNEQFFGPGTRLTVL.